Following are 14 T cell receptor beta chains from one sample sequenced in a study of regulatory dendritic cells for organ transplantation. Sequencing was performed with immunoSEQ multiplex PCR; in TCRdb, only in-frame clones are kept and a portion is missing. The sample has almost 30,000 clones; approximately 79% are singletons. What was sequenced was memory CD4+ T cells from blood. Subset specified: CD45RO+ memory T cells. These receptors came from a human donor in good health.

The rearrangement uses TRBV28 and TRBJ2-3; the match to TRBD2 covers 12 bases. This CDR3 is built from 15 residues. V trimming: 4 bases; J trimming: 4 bases; junction bases outside the gene matches: 3. Germline assignment: CDR1 MDHEN and CDR2 SYDVKM. CDR3 region: CASSWTSGAADTQYF. CDR3 DNA sequence: TGTGCCAGCAGTTGGACTAGCGGGGCCGCAGATACGCAGTATTTT.

This CDR3 reads CASSLGGLDTDTQYF. For the CDR3, the DNA is TGCGCCAGCAGCTTGGGTGGACTAGATACAGATACGCAGTATTTT. The chain has TRBV5-1 and TRBJ2-3; 7 nucleotides match TRBD2. Germline lookup yields CDR1 SGHRS and CDR2 YFSETQ. The ends lost 0 bases at V and 3 bases at J; junction bases unmatched: 4. The CDR3 extends over 15 amino acids.

The chain carries TRBV4-1 and TRBJ2-1; D gene uncertain. The CDR3 runs 13 residues. Per the germline V gene, CDR1 is MGHRA and CDR2 is YSYEKL. V was pared by 3 bases and J by 9 bases, with 12 bases between. The CDR3 region is CASSQETWSEQFF. The CDR3 nucleotides are TGCGCCAGCAGCCAGGAGACCTGGAGTGAGCAGTTCTTC.

CDR3 in amino acids: CAWSVGQGPSTDTQYF. The CDR3 DNA reads TGTGCCTGGAGTGTGGGACAGGGGCCTAGCACAGATACGCAGTATTTT. The gene calls are TRBV30 and TRBJ2-3, with TRBD1 identical over 10 bases. V lost 0 bases, J lost 0 bases, and 3 bases stayed unmatched. Per the germline V gene, CDR1 is GTSNPN and CDR2 is SVGIG (reference sequence). CDR3 size: 16 residues.

V usage is TRBV7-6 and J usage is TRBJ2-7; 10 nucleotides match TRBD2. Germline CDR1 is SGHVS and CDR2 is FNYEAQ. This CDR3 contains 15 residues. V lost 5 bases and J lost 3; bases outside the gene matches: 7. CDR3 DNA sequence: TGTGCCAGCAGCCTTAGGGGGACTAGCGTCTACGAGCAGTACTTC. This gives the protein CASSLRGTSVYEQYF. Full variable domain (outside the CDR3, taken from reference TRBV7-6 and TRBJ2-7): GAGVSQSPRYKVTKRGQDVALRCDPISGHVSLYWYRQALGQGPEFLTYFNYEAQQDKSGLPNDRFSAERPEGSISTLTIQRTEQRDSAMYRCASSLRGTSVYEQYFGPGTRLTVT.

The chain couples TRBV7-2 to TRBJ2-3, with TRBD2 matching over 8 bases. Per germline, CDR1 SGHTA and CDR2 FQGNSA. The J segment lost 6 bases and the V segment lost 5 bases, leaving 10 bases of the junction unmatched. The CDR3 has 15 amino acids. The CDR3 region has the DNA TGTGCCAGCAGCGGAGCGAGCGGGAGCTGGGATACGCAGTATTTT. This encodes CASSGASGSWDTQYF.

V gene TRBV6-5 combines with J gene TRBJ1-1, with a possible D match to TRBD1 (5 bases). The CDR3 has 14 residues. The germline V gene encodes CDR1 MNHEY and CDR2 SVGAGI. V lost 6 bases and J lost 5, with 16 bases in between. The CDR3 spells CASRKWGGETEAFF. The CDR3 DNA reads TGTGCCAGCAGGAAATGGGGGGGGGAGACTGAAGCTTTCTTT.

The chain couples TRBV7-2 to TRBJ2-7, with a possible D match to TRBD1 (6 bases). V lost 5 bases, J lost 7 bases, and 15 bases lay in between. Germline CDR1 reads SGHTA; CDR2 reads FQGNSA. The CDR3 runs 13 residues. CDR3 region: CASSPRTVREQYF. In DNA, the CDR3 is TGTGCCAGCAGCCCGAGGACAGTCCGGGAGCAGTACTTC.

This chain uses TRBV30 with TRBJ2-5, with 7 bases lining up with TRBD1. Germline-derived CDR1 and CDR2 are GTSNPN and SVGIG (reference sequence). Trimming cost V 6 bases and J 5 bases; bases outside gene matches: 9. The CDR3 has 13 residues. The CDR3 sequence is CACLAEGQETQYF. Written as DNA, the CDR3 is TGTGCCTGCCTAGCCGAGGGACAGGAGACCCAGTACTTC.

The genes are TRBV7-9 and TRBJ1-5; 9 bases match TRBD1. Germline CDR1 SEHNR, CDR2 FQNEAQ (reference sequence). The CDR3 runs 15 residues. V trimming: 4 bases; J trimming: 4 bases; junction bases outside the gene matches: 5. CDR3 in amino acids: CASSSDRGLNQPQHF. CDR3 nucleotides: TGTGCCAGCAGCTCCGACAGGGGGTTAAATCAGCCCCAGCATTTT. Based on the CDR3 plus reference TRBV7-9 and TRBJ1-5, the full variable domain is DTGVSQNPRHKITKRGQNVTFRCDPISEHNRLYWYRQTLGQGPEFLTYFQNEAQLEKSRLLSDRFSAERPKGSFSTLEIQRTEQGDSAMYLCASSSDRGLNQPQHFGDGTRLSIL.

The chain couples TRBV10-3 to TRBJ2-5, with D unresolved. Per the germline V gene, CDR1 is ENHRY and CDR2 is SYGVKD. This CDR3 has 10 residues. Trimming shortened V by 11 bases and J by 2 bases, and 6 bases separated the two germline ends. The CDR3 nucleotides are TGTGCCGTAGAGCAAGAGACCCAGTACTTC. Encoded protein: CAVEQETQYF.

This chain uses TRBV30 with TRBJ2-7; D tentatively reads TRBD1 or TRBD2 (5 bases each). Trimming shortened V by 4 bases and J by 7 bases, and 11 bases separated the two germline ends. The CDR3 runs to 11 residues. The germline V gene encodes CDR1 GTSNPN and CDR2 SVGIG (reference sequence). The CDR3 bases are TGTGCCTGGAACCACGAGGGGGAGCAGTACTTC. Its translation is CAWNHEGEQYF.

This chain links TRBV2 with TRBJ1-2; 7 bases match TRBD1. V gave up 6 bases and J gave up 4 bases; unmatched junction bases: 14. Germline V gives CDR1 SNHLY, CDR2 FYNNEI. The CDR3 has 16 residues. The CDR3: CASSEGAGTSFYGYTF. The CDR3 DNA reads as TGTGCCAGCAGCGAGGGGGCCGGGACTTCCTTCTATGGCTACACCTTC.

The chain carries TRBV30 and TRBJ2-3; the D is unclear. Germline CDR1 and CDR2: GTSNPN and SVGIG (reference sequence). This CDR3 is built from 15 residues. V was cut by 3 bases and J by 2 bases, with 15 bases left in between. CDR3 nucleotide sequence: TGTGCCTGGAGGTCCTCAAATGATTACACAGATACGCAGTATTTT. Amino acid sequence: CAWRSSNDYTDTQYF.